The rows below give T cell receptor beta chains drawn from one sample of a study of Ad26.COV2.S vaccination and SARS-CoV-2 variants. Assay: immunoSEQ multiplex PCR; the TCRdb copy retains only in-frame clones and omits some. Here the sample spans around 450,000 clones, 80% to 90% being singletons. The starting material was peripheral blood, obtained in a trial of Ad26.COV2.S vaccine versus placebo. The receptor set was obtained from a person aged 18-65 years who received the Ad26.COV2.S COVID-19 vaccine or a placebo. Both conserved end residues are trimmed from each CDR3.

v_call cdr3_aa
TRBV2 ASSPEGLHEQY
TRBV5-1 ASSLGQGAYNSPLH
TRBV5-5 ASSLSVYEQY
TRBV20-1 SALGLGYT
TRBV7-2 ASSLALSAYEQY
TRBV5-1 ASSLAGSGWGNTEAF
TRBV20-1 SASGAVGTEAF
TRBV6-5 ASTGPSTDTQY
TRBV9 ASSVGGLAGRETQY
TRBV7-9 ASSYAARANEKLF
TRBV5-4 ASSLPSGLAGVTGELF
TRBV4-3 ASSQVGGVEYIQY
TRBV7-9 ASSLNSGYT
TRBV5-4 ASRGNYDGYT
TRBV6-5 ASSRDGYNEQF
TRBV19 ATRRTSGRLYNEQF
TRBV5-1 ASSAGLAGGSGTGELF